The TCR beta chain under discussion was sequenced for a study of molecular identifiers for immune sequencing clone quantification. Study-level information: Five portions were made in replicates from RNA of around 20,000 or 100,000 naive CD8 cells, and four underwent sequencing. Whole-study findings and limits: In CMV-specific effectors, clones above 20 copies held over 98% of molecules; naive, under 1%.

The V gene end was trimmed by 0 bases and the J gene end by 5 bases; junction bases not matched to a gene: 11. This CDR3 is 16 amino acids long. Germline CDR1 reads SGHRS; CDR2 reads YFSETQ. Making the bulk TCR libraries relied on previously described methods and listed TCR primers. TCRdb recomputed calls from the PCR reads with MiXCR, one row per CDR3 protein. Seen here are 460,000 or so distinct CDR3 sequences, 20% to 25% observed once, and the top ten hold around 0.86%. This clonotype was recorded a few times. The antigen is unknown. The clonotype originates from a human donor in good health. Some libraries in this study had Jurkat cell RNA spiked in. The V gene is TRBV5-1, the J gene TRBJ2-7, with 7 bases aligning to TRBD2. Sequencing was carried out using naive CD8+ T cells from blood, with Jurkat cell RNA spiked in. The subset is: FACS-sorted CD8+CD4-CCR7+CD45RA+ naive T cells. The CDR3 sequence is CASSLGAGVSTDEQYF. CDR3 nucleotides: TGCGCCAGCAGCTTGGGGGCGGGGGTCAGTACGGACGAGCAGTACTTC.